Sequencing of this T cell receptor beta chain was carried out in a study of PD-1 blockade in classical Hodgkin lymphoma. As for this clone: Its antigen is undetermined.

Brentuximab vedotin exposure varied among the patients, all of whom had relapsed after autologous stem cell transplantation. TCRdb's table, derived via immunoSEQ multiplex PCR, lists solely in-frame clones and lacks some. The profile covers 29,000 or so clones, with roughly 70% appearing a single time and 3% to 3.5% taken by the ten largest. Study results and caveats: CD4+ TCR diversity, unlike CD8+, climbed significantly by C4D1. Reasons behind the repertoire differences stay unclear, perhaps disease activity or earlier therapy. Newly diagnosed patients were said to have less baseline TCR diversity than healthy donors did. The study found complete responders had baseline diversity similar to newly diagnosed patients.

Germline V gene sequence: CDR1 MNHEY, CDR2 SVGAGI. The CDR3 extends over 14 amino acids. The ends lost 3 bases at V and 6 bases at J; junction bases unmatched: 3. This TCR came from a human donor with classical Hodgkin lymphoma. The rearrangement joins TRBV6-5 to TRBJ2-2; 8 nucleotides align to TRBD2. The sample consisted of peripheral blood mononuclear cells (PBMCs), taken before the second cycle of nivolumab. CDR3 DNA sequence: TGTGCCAGCAGTTATTCCGGGGGGGCCGGGGAGCTGTTTTTT. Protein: CASSYSGGAGELFF.